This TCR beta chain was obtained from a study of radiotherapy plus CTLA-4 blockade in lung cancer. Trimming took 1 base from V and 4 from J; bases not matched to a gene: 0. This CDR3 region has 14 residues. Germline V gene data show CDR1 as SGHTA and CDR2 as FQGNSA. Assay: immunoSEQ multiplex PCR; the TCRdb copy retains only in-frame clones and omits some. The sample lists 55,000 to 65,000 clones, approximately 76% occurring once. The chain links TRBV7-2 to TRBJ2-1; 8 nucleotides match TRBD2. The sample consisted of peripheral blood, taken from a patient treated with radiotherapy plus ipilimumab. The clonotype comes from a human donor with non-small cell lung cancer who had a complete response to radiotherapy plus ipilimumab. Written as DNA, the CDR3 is TGTGCCAGCAGCTTAGGCGGGAGGTACAATGAGCAGTTCTTC. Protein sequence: CASSLGGRYNEQFF.